The sequence of this T cell receptor (beta chain) was determined in a study of T cell responses to AZD1222 COVID-19 vaccine. The method was immunoSEQ multiplex PCR; TCRdb's version includes in-frame clones alone and lacks a portion of them. Here the sample spans about 130,000 clones, 93% being singletons. Germline V CDR1 and CDR2: SGHRS, YFSETQ. The length of the CDR3 is 16 residues. Trimming shortened V by 4 bases and J by 5 bases, and 18 bases separated the two germline ends. The V call is TRBV5-1, the J call TRBJ1-4, with a tentative D call TRBD1 (5 bases). This TCR derives from an adult in good health. This specimen consisted of peripheral blood, obtained on day 0 of AZD1222 vaccination. The CDR3 is CASSPTITGVNEKLFF. The CDR3, as DNA: TGCGCCAGCAGCCCGACAATCACAGGCGTGAATGAAAAACTGTTTTTT.